One and the same sample provided the 20 T cell receptor beta chains below, sequenced in a study of blood T cells in healthy people across ages. A second about 7 to 11 cycle PCR used barcoded and J-beta primers. TCRdb reprocessed the 5' RACE reads with MiXCR, giving one entry per CDR3 protein. The sample lists roughly 1.5 million distinct CDR3 sequences, less than 45% occurring once. The sample consisted of blood. These receptors were collected from a woman younger than 30 in good health.

The rearrangement links TRBV20-1 to TRBJ2-3; 8 bases are shared with TRBD1. Germline CDR1 DFQATT, CDR2 SNEGSKA (reference sequence). The CDR3 is 16 residues long. Losses at the gene ends were 2 bases for V and 6 bases for J; bases not matched to a gene: 13. The CDR3 DNA sequence: TGCAGTGCTAGAACTCGGACAGGGCCCACTCGGGATACGCAGTATTTT. Protein sequence: CSARTRTGPTRDTQYF.

This clonotype was seen more than once but under ten times. The CDR3 coding sequence is TGCAGTATGAGACTAGCGGGAGTGACTTTCTACAATGAGCAGTTCTTC. Translated, it gives CSMRLAGVTFYNEQFF. This sequence joins TRBV20-1 and TRBJ2-1, with 12 bases that match TRBD2. The trim removed 8 bases at V and 3 bases at J, leaving 11 bases unmatched. Looked up from germline, CDR1 is DFQATT and CDR2 is SNEGSKA (reference sequence). The CDR3 has 16 amino acids.

This clonotype came up many times. This chain links TRBV12-3 or TRBV12-4 with TRBJ2-6; TRBD1 is a possible D gene (5 bases). CDR3 length: 18 residues. Trimming stripped 2 bases from V and 0 bases from J, with 14 bases between. The CDR3 loop reads CASSLRSRDSSGANVLTF. CDR3 in DNA: TGTGCCAGCAGTTTACGATCCCGCGACAGCTCTGGGGCCAACGTCCTGACTTTC.

The CDR3 sequence: CASSYSGRAGTVEQFF. In DNA, the CDR3 is TGTGCCAGCAGTTACTCGGGACGAGCGGGAACGGTTGAGCAGTTCTTC. The V gene is TRBV6-5, the J gene TRBJ2-1; 7 nucleotides line up with TRBD2. The CDR3 has 16 amino acids. CDR1 MNHEY and CDR2 SVGAGI come from the germline V gene. V gave up 0 bases and J gave up 9 bases; unmatched junction bases: 11.

The rearrangement uses TRBV5-6 and TRBJ2-5; 10 bases map to TRBD2. This CDR3 has 14 residues. The germline CDR1 and CDR2 sequences are SGHDT and YYEEEE. After removal of 3 bases from V and 5 bases from J, the junction contained 4 bases not matched to a gene. The CDR3 DNA follows: TGTGCCAGCAGCTATAGCGGGGGGTACGAGACCCAGTACTTC. This gives the protein CASSYSGGYETQYF.

This clonotype was recorded at least ten times. V gene TRBV5-1 combines with J gene TRBJ1-4, with 8 nucleotides matching TRBD1. The V gene's germline CDR1 is SGHRS and CDR2 YFSETQ. The CDR3 extends over 15 amino acids. The J segment lost 10 bases and the V segment lost 4 bases, leaving 12 bases of the junction unmatched. The CDR3 region is CASSPLPGTGGKLFF. Written as DNA, the CDR3 is TGCGCCAGCAGCCCACTTCCAGGGACAGGCGGAAAACTGTTTTTT.

To note about this clonotype: At one of its ends the junction is not consistent with the germline gene, which may arise from a read error. This chain joins TRBV27 and TRBJ1-1; D is uncertain. The germline V gene encodes CDR1 MNHEY and CDR2 SMNVEV (reference sequence). The CDR3 runs 14 residues. Here the CDR3 DNA reads TGTGCCACCACATCGGCAGCCTTGAACACTAAAGCTTTCTTT. Residues: CATTSAALNTKAFF.

Concerning this clonotype: A much larger clone differs from this one at a single base, so this may be a read error. The CDR3 loop reads CASSGPQETQFF. The CDR3 DNA sequence: TGTGCCAGCAGTGGTCCACAAGAGACCCAGTTCTTC. The chain uses TRBV12-3 or TRBV12-4 and TRBJ2-5, with no clear D. The J call may not be correct, given that the DNA end is closer to TRBJ2-1. The CDR3 has 12 amino acids.

CDR3 nucleotides: TGTGCCAGCAGTCTCGACAGGGTTGGATTAGAGACCCAGTACTTC. Translated: CASSLDRVGLETQYF. The chain has TRBV28 and TRBJ2-7, with 7 bases matching TRBD1. The J call is in doubt because the DNA end fits TRBJ2-5 better. Germline V gene data show CDR1 as MDHEN and CDR2 as SYDVKM. The CDR3 is 15 amino acids.

In its sample, this clonotype was seen a few times. V gene TRBV29-1 combines with J gene TRBJ1-5; no definite D call. Germline CDR1 and CDR2: SQVTM and ANQGSEA. This CDR3 has 12 residues. Trimming took off 7 bases at V and 5 bases at J, with 12 bases between the two ends. The CDR3 DNA is TGCAGCGCCCTAGTTGGTCATCAGCCCCAGCATTTT. Protein product: CSALVGHQPQHF.

V usage is TRBV2 and J usage is TRBJ2-1, with a tentative D call TRBD2 (6 bases). The CDR3 spans 14 residues. Germline V gives CDR1 SNHLY, CDR2 FYNNEI. The V gene lost 6 bases and the J gene lost 9 bases, with 18 bases spanning the gap. The CDR3 DNA is TGTGCCAGCAGCCTTACTAGCCCGGAGAGTGAGCAGTTCTTC. Amino acid sequence: CASSLTSPESEQFF.

This clonotype has more than one count but fewer than ten. This CDR3 is CASSQDHSGLAGRQRETQYF. CDR3 DNA: TGTGCCAGCAGCCAAGACCACTCAGGACTAGCGGGACGGCAGCGAGAGACCCAGTACTTC. The V and J genes are TRBV14 and TRBJ2-5; 12 positions agree with TRBD2. Germline V gene sequence: CDR1 SGHDN, CDR2 FVKESK. The CDR3 has 20 amino acids. The ends lost 0 bases at V and 4 bases at J; junction bases unmatched: 15.

This clonotype was observed a handful of times. The J gene is TRBJ1-2, the V gene TRBV20-1, with TRBD1 identical over 9 bases. The CDR3 sequence is 14 residues long. V lost 1 base, J lost 4 bases, and 4 bases stayed unmatched. Germline V gives CDR1 DFQATT, CDR2 SNEGSKA (reference sequence). The CDR3 DNA reads TGCAGTGCTAGAGGCGGGACAGGGAGCTATGGCTACACCTTC. Encoded protein: CSARGGTGSYGYTF.

With respect to this clonotype: An end of the junction differs from the germline gene, which may be a read error. The CDR3 nucleotides are TGCAGTGCTAGACCCCGGGACTCCTATGGCCACACCTTC. It specifies CSARPRDSYGHTF. The chain joins TRBV20-1 to TRBJ1-2; the D gene is possibly TRBD1 (5 bases). Germline CDR1 and CDR2: DFQATT and SNEGSKA (reference sequence). The CDR3 runs to 13 residues.

The rearrangement links TRBV9 to TRBJ1-2, with D possibly TRBD1 on 5 matching bases. The CDR3 contains 15 residues. Germline loops: CDR1 SGDLS, CDR2 YYNGEE. Trimming removed 4 bases from V and 0 bases from J, with 13 bases in between. CDR3 DNA: TGTGCCAGCAGCCCCCGGGGGGGAACTAACTATGGCTACACCTTC. As protein: CASSPRGGTNYGYTF.

This clonotype was observed a few times. The chain is built from TRBV7-2 and TRBJ2-1; D not certain. Between the trimmed V and J ends, which lost 5 bases and 9 bases, there was a span of 14 bases. Germline lookup yields CDR1 SGHTA and CDR2 FQGNSA. CDR3 size: 13 residues. The DNA of the CDR3 is TGTGCCAGCAGCGTAACCGCGCGACGTGAGCAGTTCTTC. It yields the protein CASSVTARREQFF.

The chain employs TRBV6-6 and TRBJ2-1, with D possibly matching TRBD2 (5 bases). CDR1 and CDR2 from the germline V gene are MNHNY and SVGAGI (reference sequence). This CDR3 spans 13 amino acids. The V and J ends lost 4 bases and 7 bases respectively, with 11 bases between them. The CDR3 nucleotides read TGTGCCAGCAGTTCCAACGAGCGGAATGAGCAGTTCTTC. Protein sequence: CASSSNERNEQFF.

The chain employs TRBV20-1 and TRBJ2-7, with TRBD2 matching over 7 bases. The trim removed 3 bases at V and 2 bases at J, leaving 13 bases unmatched. The CDR3 is 16 residues long. CDR1 DFQATT and CDR2 SNEGSKA come from the germline V gene (reference sequence). For the CDR3, the DNA is TGCAGTGCTAGCGGGGGAAGCGGGGCCTTCACCTACGAGCAGTACTTC. Its translation: CSASGGSGAFTYEQYF.

This sequence joins TRBV20-1 and TRBJ2-3; 8 positions match TRBD2. Germline V gives CDR1 DFQATT, CDR2 SNEGSKA (reference sequence). With V trimmed by 3 bases and J by 4 bases, 18 bases remained unmatched. This CDR3 has 18 residues. In DNA form, the CDR3 reads TGCAGTGCTAGTTCTTCTCCGCGGCGGGGGGCTTCGTCAGATACGCAGTATTTT. Translation gives CSASSSPRRGASSDTQYF.

V usage is TRBV9 and J usage is TRBJ2-5; 7 bases align to TRBD1. The end of the DNA aligns better with TRBJ2-7, so the J call may be wrong. The germline CDR1 and CDR2 sequences are SGDLS and YYNGEE. The CDR3 extends over 14 amino acids. CDR3 in amino acids: CASSTTGRYNEQYF. DNA for the CDR3: TGTGCCAGCAGCACGACAGGGCGGTATAACGAGCAGTACTTC.